The sequence of this TCR beta chain was determined in a study of technical replicates of blood from several donors. Repertoires were generated with immunoSEQ multiplex PCR, while TCRdb's copy carries only in-frame clones and drops some. The table records some 80,000 clones, roughly nine tenths of them present only once. The ends were cut back, 2 bases at V and 6 bases at J, with 14 bases in the middle. This CDR3 has 15 residues. The germline CDR1 and CDR2 sequences are SEHNR and FQNEAQ (reference sequence). The chain couples TRBV7-9 to TRBJ2-1; no definite D call. This TCR derives from a human donor in good health. The sample taken for sequencing was T cells isolated from PBMCs. CDR3 DNA sequence: TGTGCCAGCAGCTTAAACTGGGCTAACGGCAATGAGCAGTTCTTC. This sequence encodes CASSLNWANGNEQFF. Supplemented by reference TRBV7-9 and TRBJ2-1, the full variable domain reads DTGVSQNPRHKITKRGQNVTFRCDPISEHNRLYWYRQTLGQGPEFLTYFQNEAQLEKSRLLSDRFSAERPKGSFSTLEIQRTEQGDSAMYLCASSLNWANGNEQFFGPGTRLTVL.